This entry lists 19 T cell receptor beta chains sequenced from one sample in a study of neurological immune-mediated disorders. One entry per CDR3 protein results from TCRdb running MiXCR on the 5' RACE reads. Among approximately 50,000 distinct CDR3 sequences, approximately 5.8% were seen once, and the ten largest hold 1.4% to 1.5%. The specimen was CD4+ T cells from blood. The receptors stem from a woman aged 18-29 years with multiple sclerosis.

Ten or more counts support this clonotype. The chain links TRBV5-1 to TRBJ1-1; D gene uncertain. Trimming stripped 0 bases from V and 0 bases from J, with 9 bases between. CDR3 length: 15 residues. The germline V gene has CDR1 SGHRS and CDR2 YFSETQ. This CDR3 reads CASSLGGGMNTEAFF. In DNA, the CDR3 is TGCGCCAGCAGCTTGGGGGGAGGGATGAACACTGAAGCTTTCTTT.

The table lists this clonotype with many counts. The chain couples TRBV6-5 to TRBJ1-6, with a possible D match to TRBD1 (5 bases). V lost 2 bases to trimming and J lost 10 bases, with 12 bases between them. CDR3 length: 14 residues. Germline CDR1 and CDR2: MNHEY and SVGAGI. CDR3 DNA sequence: TGTGCCAGCAGTTACCAGGGATTCATCTCACCCCTCCACTTT. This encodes CASSYQGFISPLHF.

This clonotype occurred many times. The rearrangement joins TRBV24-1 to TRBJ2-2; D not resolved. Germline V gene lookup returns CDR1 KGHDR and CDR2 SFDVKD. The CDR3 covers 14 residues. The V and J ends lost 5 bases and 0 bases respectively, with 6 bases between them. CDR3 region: CATSVKANTGELFF. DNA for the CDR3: TGTGCCACCAGTGTTAAGGCGAACACCGGGGAGCTGTTTTTT.

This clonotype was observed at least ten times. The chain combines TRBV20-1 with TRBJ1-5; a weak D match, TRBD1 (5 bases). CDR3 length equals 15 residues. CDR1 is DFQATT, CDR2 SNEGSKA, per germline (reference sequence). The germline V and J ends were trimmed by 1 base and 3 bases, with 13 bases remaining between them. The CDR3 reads CSARANTGSNQPQHF. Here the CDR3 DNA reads TGCAGTGCTAGAGCAAATACAGGTTCCAATCAGCCCCAGCATTTT.

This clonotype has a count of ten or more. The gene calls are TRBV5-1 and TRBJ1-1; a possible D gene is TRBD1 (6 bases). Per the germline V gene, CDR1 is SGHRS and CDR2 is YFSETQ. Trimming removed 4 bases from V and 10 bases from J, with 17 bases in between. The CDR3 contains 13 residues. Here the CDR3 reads CASSQKGEGRAFF. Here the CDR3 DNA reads TGCGCCAGCAGCCAAAAGGGGGAGGGACGAGCTTTCTTT.

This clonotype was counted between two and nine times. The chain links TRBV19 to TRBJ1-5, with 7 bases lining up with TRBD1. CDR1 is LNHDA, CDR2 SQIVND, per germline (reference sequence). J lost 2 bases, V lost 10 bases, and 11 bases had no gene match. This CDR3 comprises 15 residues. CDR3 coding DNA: TGTGCCACCCGTCCAAGGGGGCAAGGCAATCAGCCCCAGCATTTT. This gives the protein CATRPRGQGNQPQHF. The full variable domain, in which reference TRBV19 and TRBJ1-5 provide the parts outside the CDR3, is DGGITQSPKYLFRKEGQNVTLSCEQNLNHDAMYWYRQDPGQGLRLIYYSQIVNDFQKGDIAEGYSVSREKKESFPLTVTSAQKNPTAFYLCATRPRGQGNQPQHFGDGTRLSIL.

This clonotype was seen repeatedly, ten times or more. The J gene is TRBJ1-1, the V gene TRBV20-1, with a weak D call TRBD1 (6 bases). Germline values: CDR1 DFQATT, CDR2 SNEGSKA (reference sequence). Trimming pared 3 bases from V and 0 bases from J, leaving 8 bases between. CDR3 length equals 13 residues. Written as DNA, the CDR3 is TGCAGTGCTAGGGGGGCCATGAACACTGAAGCTTTCTTT. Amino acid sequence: CSARGAMNTEAFF.

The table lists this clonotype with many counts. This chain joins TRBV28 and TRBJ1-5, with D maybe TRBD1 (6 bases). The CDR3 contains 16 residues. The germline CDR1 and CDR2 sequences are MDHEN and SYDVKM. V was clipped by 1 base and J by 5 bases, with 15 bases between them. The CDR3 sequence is CASSLLGLRGDQPQHF. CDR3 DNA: TGTGCCAGCAGTTTATTAGGGCTCAGGGGTGATCAGCCCCAGCATTTT. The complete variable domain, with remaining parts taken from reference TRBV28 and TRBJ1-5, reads DVKVTQSSRYLVKRTGEKVFLECVQDMDHENMFWYRQDPGLGLRLIYFSYDVKMKEKGDIPEGYSVSREKKERFSLILESASTNQTSMYLCASSLLGLRGDQPQHFGDGTRLSIL.

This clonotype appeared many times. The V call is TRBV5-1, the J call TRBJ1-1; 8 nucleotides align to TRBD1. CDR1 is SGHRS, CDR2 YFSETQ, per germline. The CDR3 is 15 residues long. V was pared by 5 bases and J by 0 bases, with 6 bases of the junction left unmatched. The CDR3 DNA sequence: TGCGCCAGCAGAGCACAGGGGGAGGTGAACACTGAAGCTTTCTTT. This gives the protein CASRAQGEVNTEAFF. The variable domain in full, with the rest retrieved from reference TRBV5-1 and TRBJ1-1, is KAGVTQTPRYLIKTRGQQVTLSCSPISGHRSVSWYQQTPGQGLQFLFEYFSETQRNKGNFPGRFSGRQFSNSRSEMNVSTLELGDSALYLCASRAQGEVNTEAFFGQGTRLTVV.

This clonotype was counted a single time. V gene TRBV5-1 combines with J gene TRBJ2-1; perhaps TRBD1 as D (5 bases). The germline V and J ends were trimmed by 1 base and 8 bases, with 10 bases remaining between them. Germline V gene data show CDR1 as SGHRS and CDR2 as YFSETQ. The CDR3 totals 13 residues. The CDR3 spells CASSLIRGDEQFF. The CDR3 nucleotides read TGCGCCAGCAGCTTGATAAGGGGCGATGAGCAGTTCTTC.

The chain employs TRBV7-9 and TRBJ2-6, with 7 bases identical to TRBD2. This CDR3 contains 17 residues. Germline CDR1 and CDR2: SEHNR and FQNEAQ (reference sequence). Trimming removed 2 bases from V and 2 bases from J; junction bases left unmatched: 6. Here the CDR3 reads CASSLSGTFAGANVLTF. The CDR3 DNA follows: TGTGCCAGCAGCTTAAGCGGGACTTTCGCTGGGGCCAACGTCCTGACTTTC.

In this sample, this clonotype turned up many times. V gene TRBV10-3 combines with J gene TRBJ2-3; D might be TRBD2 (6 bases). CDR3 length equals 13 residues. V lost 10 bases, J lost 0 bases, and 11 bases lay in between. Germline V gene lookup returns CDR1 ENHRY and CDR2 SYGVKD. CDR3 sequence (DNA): TGTGCCACCTCTGCGGGAAGCACAGATACGCAGTATTTT. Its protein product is CATSAGSTDTQYF.

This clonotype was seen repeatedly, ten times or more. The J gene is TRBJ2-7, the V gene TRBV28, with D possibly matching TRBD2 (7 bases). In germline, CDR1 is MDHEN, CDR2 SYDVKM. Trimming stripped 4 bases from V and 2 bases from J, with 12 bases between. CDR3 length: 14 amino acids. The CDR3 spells CASSWGGKTYEQYF. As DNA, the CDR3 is TGTGCCAGCAGTTGGGGGGGCAAAACCTACGAGCAGTACTTC.

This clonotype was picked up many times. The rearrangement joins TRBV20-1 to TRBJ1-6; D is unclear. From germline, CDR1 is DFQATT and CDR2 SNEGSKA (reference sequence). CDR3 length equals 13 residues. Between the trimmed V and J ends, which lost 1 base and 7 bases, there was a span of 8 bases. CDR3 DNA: TGCAGTGCTAGAGGTCCTCAAAATTCACCCCTCCACTTT. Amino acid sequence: CSARGPQNSPLHF.

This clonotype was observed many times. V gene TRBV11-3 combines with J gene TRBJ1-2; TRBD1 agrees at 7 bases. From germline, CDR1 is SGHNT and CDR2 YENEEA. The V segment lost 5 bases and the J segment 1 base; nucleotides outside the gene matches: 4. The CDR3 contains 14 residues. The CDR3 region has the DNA TGTGCCAGCAGCCCAGGGGGTCATAACTATGGCTACACCTTC. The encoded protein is CASSPGGHNYGYTF.

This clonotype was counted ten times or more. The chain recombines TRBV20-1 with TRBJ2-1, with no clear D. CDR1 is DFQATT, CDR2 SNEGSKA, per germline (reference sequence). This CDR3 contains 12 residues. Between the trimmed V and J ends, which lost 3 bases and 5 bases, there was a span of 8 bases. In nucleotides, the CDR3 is TGCAGTGCTAGGGGCAACAACAATGAGCAGTTCTTC. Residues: CSARGNNNEQFF.

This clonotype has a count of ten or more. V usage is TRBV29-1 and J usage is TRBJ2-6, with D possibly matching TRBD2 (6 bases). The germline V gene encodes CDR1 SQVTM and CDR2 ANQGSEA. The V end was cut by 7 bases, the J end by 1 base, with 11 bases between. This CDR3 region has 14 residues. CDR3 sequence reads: CSAGGNSGANVLTF. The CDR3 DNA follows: TGCAGCGCTGGGGGGAATTCTGGGGCCAACGTCCTGACTTTC.

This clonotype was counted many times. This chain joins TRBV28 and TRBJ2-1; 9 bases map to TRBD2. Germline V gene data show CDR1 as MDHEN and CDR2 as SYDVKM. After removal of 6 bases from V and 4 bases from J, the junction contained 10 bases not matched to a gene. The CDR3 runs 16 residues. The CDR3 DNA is TGTGCCAGCAGGAGCGCCCCGACTAGCGGATACAATGAGCAGTTCTTC. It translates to CASRSAPTSGYNEQFF.

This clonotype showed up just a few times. This CDR3 reads CASSQAGLAYEQYV. CDR3 DNA sequence: TGTGCCAGCAGCCAAGCGGGACTAGCATACGAGCAGTACGTC. The chain is built from TRBV14 and TRBJ2-7, with 9 bases lining up with TRBD2. Per germline, CDR1 SGHDN and CDR2 FVKESK. The CDR3 consists of 14 residues. Trimming removed 1 base from V and 4 bases from J; junction bases left unmatched: 2.